The 8 T cell receptor beta chains presented below share a single source sample, sequenced in a study of T cells expressing NK-cell markers. TCRdb re-called the 5' RACE reads; every CDR3 protein appears as one record, without DNA. Here the sample table reports hundreds of thousands of distinct CDR3 sequences. Sequencing was carried out using blood T cells: a sorted CD56 or NKG2C T cell subset, CD4+ or CD8+ T cells, or bulk PBMC T cells (not recorded which). These TCRs come from a woman aged 18-70 years in good health.

The chain has TRBV21-1 and TRBJ2-3; the D gene TCRdb calls, TRBD1, cannot be checked with no DNA. TRBV21-1 constitutes a pseudogene. This CDR3 spans 14 amino acids. The CDR3 reads CASSDRDRPFTQYF.

The CDR3 here is CSAHRTPAGSPLHF. The rearrangement uses TRBV20-1 and TRBJ1-6; TCRdb picks TRBD1, but there is no DNA to check that call. CDR3 length equals 14 residues. Germline-derived CDR1 and CDR2 are DFQATT and SNEGSKA (reference sequence).

The chain has TRBV29-1 and TRBJ1-1; TCRdb's D call of TRBD1 is untestable without DNA. Germline V gene lookup returns CDR1 SQVTM and CDR2 ANQGSEA. The CDR3 contains 13 residues. This CDR3 is CSSSTGADTEAFF.

This chain links TRBV20-1 with TRBJ2-7; TCRdb's D call, TRBD1, is unchecked because there is no DNA. Per germline, CDR1 DFQATT and CDR2 SNEGSKA (reference sequence). This CDR3 has 12 residues. The CDR3 protein is CSANQGAWEQYF.

The rearrangement links TRBV28 to TRBJ2-3; TCRdb gives TRBD1 as the D gene, but with no DNA this cannot be confirmed. CDR3 length equals 16 residues. The germline CDR1 and CDR2 sequences are MDHEN and SYDVKM. The CDR3 loop is CASSLRGGTSTDTQYF.

The V call is TRBV7-2, the J call TRBJ1-5; the D call of TRBD1 rests on TCRdb alone, since no DNA is present to check it. Germline CDR1 reads SGHTA; CDR2 reads FQGNSA. The CDR3 loop spans 15 amino acids. The CDR3: CASSEGQGGNQPQHF. Supplemented by reference TRBV7-2 and TRBJ1-5, the full variable domain reads GAGVSQSPSNKVTEKGKDVELRCDPISGHTALYWYRQSLGQGLEFLIYFQGNSAPDKSGLPSDRFSAERTGGSVSTLTIQRTQQEDSAVYLCASSEGQGGNQPQHFGDGTRLSIL.

The chain carries TRBV20-1 and TRBJ2-1; TCRdb's D call, TRBD2, is unchecked because there is no DNA. This CDR3 has 16 residues. CDR1 is DFQATT and CDR2 is SNEGSKA in the germline V gene (reference sequence). CDR3 sequence: CSARTSGRAAVNEQFF.

This chain connects TRBV28 to TRBJ1-5; as DNA is missing, the TRBD1 call by TCRdb cannot be tested. The CDR3 totals 13 residues. CDR1 is MDHEN and CDR2 is SYDVKM in the germline V gene. The CDR3 region is CASSLPPDRVGHF.